This T cell receptor beta chain is drawn from a study of CD8 T cells in ankylosing spondylitis. This clonotype was picked up many times. A much larger clone lies a single base off, so this may be a read error. A single record per CDR3 protein comes from TCRdb applying MiXCR to the 5' RACE reads. The sample contains tens of thousands of distinct CDR3 sequences, approximately 5% of which appear only once. The sequence derives from a male donor with ankylosing spondylitis or in good health (not recorded which). Sequences were obtained from blood, either unsorted or a sorted T cell fraction (not recorded which).

CDR3 protein: CCASLRDRIPTNEKLFF. The DNA for the CDR3 is TGCTGTGCTAGCCTTCGGGACAGGATTCCAACTAATGAAAAACTGTTTTTT. The chain has TRBV20-1 and TRBJ1-4, with 8 nucleotides matching TRBD1. CDR1 is DFQATT, CDR2 SNEGSKA, per germline (reference sequence). The CDR3 spans 17 residues.